The 15 T cell receptor beta chains below were found in one sample sequenced in a study of cytomegalovirus exposure and HLA in healthy donors. The PCR ran on 60 Vbeta and 13 Jbeta primers. Data came from immunoSEQ multiplex PCR; TCRdb stores just in-frame clones and leaves some out. The table lists roughly 150,000 clones, about 75% of them singletons. Material for sequencing was PBMCs. These receptors came from a man between 18 and 35 years old in good health and CMV-seronegative.

The chain recombines TRBV4-1 with TRBJ2-7; D call uncertain. The CDR3 is made up of 15 amino acids. From germline, CDR1 is MGHRA and CDR2 YSYEKL. The V end lost 0 bases, the J end lost 0 bases, and 9 bases lay between the germline ends. For the CDR3, the DNA is TGCGCCAGCAGCCAAGATTTGTACTACTCCTACGAGCAGTACTTC. Its translation: CASSQDLYYSYEQYF.

The rearrangement links TRBV2 to TRBJ2-2, with D maybe TRBD2 (6 bases). Trimming shortened V by 6 bases and J by 3 bases, and 8 bases separated the two germline ends. The CDR3 runs 13 residues. Germline lookup yields CDR1 SNHLY and CDR2 FYNNEI. Written as DNA, the CDR3 is TGTGCCAGCAGCGGGGACTACACCGGGGAGCTGTTTTTT. It translates to CASSGDYTGELFF.

V gene TRBV6-5 combines with J gene TRBJ2-1, with 9 bases lining up with TRBD1. Trimming took 7 bases from V and 9 from J; bases not matched to a gene: 10. This CDR3 contains 14 residues. From germline, CDR1 is MNHEY and CDR2 SVGAGI. The CDR3 protein is CASMRTGVAGEQFF. CDR3 bases: TGTGCCAGCATGAGGACAGGGGTAGCCGGTGAGCAGTTCTTC.

The chain joins TRBV6-6 to TRBJ2-7, with D perhaps TRBD2 (5 bases). The CDR3 is made up of 13 amino acids. The V and J ends lost 8 bases and 2 bases respectively, with 13 bases between them. Germline V gene sequence: CDR1 MNHNY, CDR2 SVGAGI (reference sequence). The CDR3 coding sequence is TGTGCCAGCTTCGGGGATACTGCCTACGAGCAGTACTTC. It specifies CASFGDTAYEQYF.

The chain couples TRBV19 to TRBJ2-7; 11 nucleotides line up with TRBD2. The CDR3 loop spans 15 amino acids. Germline CDR1 reads LNHDA; CDR2 reads SQIVND (reference sequence). J was trimmed by 7 bases and V by 6 bases; bases with no gene match: 11. CDR3 region: CASSPLVGLAEEQYF. CDR3 sequence (DNA): TGTGCCAGTAGCCCCCTAGTGGGACTAGCGGAAGAGCAGTACTTC.

This clone has just a few counts. The chain links TRBV27 to TRBJ2-7; TRBD2 matches at 8 bases. The J segment lost 6 bases and the V segment lost 5 bases, leaving 15 bases of the junction unmatched. Germline lookup yields CDR1 MNHEY and CDR2 SMNVEV (reference sequence). The CDR3 consists of 16 residues. CDR3 region: CASSINGGLVFGEQYF. The CDR3 DNA sequence: TGTGCCAGCAGTATAAACGGGGGACTAGTTTTCGGCGAGCAGTACTTC.

The V call is TRBV27, the J call TRBJ2-3, with 8 bases lining up with TRBD2. This CDR3 has 15 residues. V was pared by 3 bases and J by 6 bases, with 8 bases of the junction left unmatched. Germline loops: CDR1 MNHEY, CDR2 SMNVEV (reference sequence). The CDR3 region has the DNA TGTGCCAGCAGTTTCTATGGAGCGGGAGAGGATACGCAGTATTTT. As protein: CASSFYGAGEDTQYF.

In its sample, this clone was seen a few times. V and J are TRBV2 and TRBJ2-1; D uncertain. This CDR3 is built from 11 residues. The V end lost 6 bases, the J end lost 4 bases, and 4 bases lay between the germline ends. Germline-derived CDR1 and CDR2 are SNHLY and FYNNEI. CDR3 DNA sequence: TGTGCCAGCAGCCCTTACAATGAGCAGTTCTTC. Amino acid sequence: CASSPYNEQFF.

The gene calls are TRBV6-6 and TRBJ1-1; no clear D. Trimming left V 0 bases short and J 5 bases short, with 13 bases between. CDR1 MNHNY and CDR2 SVGAGI come from the germline V gene (reference sequence). CDR3 size: 15 residues. The CDR3 DNA is TGTGCCAGCAGTTACTCCGGGAATTTTGGTACTGAAGCTTTCTTT. This codes for CASSYSGNFGTEAFF.

The chain links TRBV7-9 to TRBJ2-7; no clear D. V lost 5 bases and J 1 base, leaving 12 bases between the germline ends. The CDR3 covers 14 residues. The V gene's germline CDR1 is SEHNR and CDR2 FQNEAQ (reference sequence). The CDR3 sequence is CASSRPYLSYEQYF. As DNA, the CDR3 is TGTGCCAGCAGCCGCCCCTATTTGTCCTACGAGCAGTACTTC.

The J gene is TRBJ1-5, the V gene TRBV7-2; a weak D match, TRBD1 (5 bases). Germline V CDR1 and CDR2: SGHTA, FQGNSA. Trimming removed 4 bases from V and 2 bases from J, with 18 bases in between. This CDR3 has 17 amino acids. This CDR3 reads CASSSNSMGQGNQPQHF. The CDR3 DNA sequence: TGTGCCAGCAGCTCCAACTCGATGGGGCAGGGCAATCAGCCCCAGCATTTT.

The chain links TRBV7-9 to TRBJ2-1; D is perhaps TRBD2 (6 bases). Germline CDR1 reads SEHNR; CDR2 reads FQNEAQ (reference sequence). Trimming stripped 5 bases from V and 5 bases from J, with 22 bases between. The CDR3 loop spans 17 amino acids. For the CDR3, the DNA is TGTGCCAGCAGCCTCGGGTGGGGCGGGAAAGAGGACAATGAGCAGTTCTTC. As protein: CASSLGWGGKEDNEQFF.

The chain uses TRBV10-2 and TRBJ1-1, with D unresolved. The CDR3 sequence is 15 residues long. Per germline, CDR1 WSHSY and CDR2 SAAADI. With 3 bases removed from V and 1 base from J, the gap between germline ends came to 12 bases. Here the CDR3 DNA reads TGCGCCAGCAGTGAAATGGCGGCGGCGAACACTGAAGCTTTCTTT. This codes for CASSEMAAANTEAFF.

This clone is a singleton in its sample. The chain employs TRBV4-1 and TRBJ2-7; D is possibly TRBD2 (6 bases). The CDR3 sequence is 14 residues long. The V gene lost 5 bases and the J gene lost 3 bases, with 14 bases spanning the gap. CDR1 is MGHRA, CDR2 YSYEKL, per germline. The CDR3 loop is CASSEGLLSYEQYF. In nucleotides, the CDR3 is TGCGCCAGCAGCGAGGGACTTCTGAGCTACGAGCAGTACTTC.

The V and J genes are TRBV10-3 and TRBJ2-7; 7 bases are a match to TRBD1. Unmatched junction bases numbered 0, after V lost 2 bases and J lost 2 bases. Germline V CDR1 and CDR2: ENHRY, SYGVKD. The CDR3 extends over 13 amino acids. The CDR3: CAISEGQAYEQYF. CDR3 coding DNA: TGTGCCATCAGTGAGGGACAGGCCTACGAGCAGTACTTC.